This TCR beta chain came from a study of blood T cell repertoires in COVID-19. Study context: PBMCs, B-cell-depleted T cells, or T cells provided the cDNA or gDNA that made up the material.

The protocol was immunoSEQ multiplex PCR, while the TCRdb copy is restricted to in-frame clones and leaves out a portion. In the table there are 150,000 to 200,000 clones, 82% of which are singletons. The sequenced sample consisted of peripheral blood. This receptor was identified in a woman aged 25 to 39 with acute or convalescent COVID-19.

CDR3 region: CSVAPGITEAFF. CDR3 nucleotide sequence: TGCAGCGTGGCTCCGGGGATCACTGAAGCTTTCTTT. The genes are TRBV29-1 and TRBJ1-1; the D is unclear. CDR1 and CDR2 from the germline V gene are SQVTM and ANQGSEA. The CDR3 consists of 12 residues. Trimming removed 6 bases from V and 4 bases from J, with 12 bases in between.